One sample yielded the 19 T cell receptor beta chains listed below, sequenced in a study of CD8 T cells in ankylosing spondylitis. TCRdb re-analysed the 5' RACE reads in MiXCR, keeping a single row per CDR3 protein. The sample has about 140,000 distinct CDR3 sequences; roughly 8.3% are singletons. The source material was synovial fluid, either unsorted or a sorted T cell fraction (not recorded which). The origin of the receptors is a male donor with ankylosing spondylitis.

V and J are TRBV10-3 and TRBJ2-7; 10 bases align to TRBD1. V was clipped by 8 bases and J by 0 bases; unmatched bases: 16. The CDR3 covers 18 residues. The V gene's germline CDR1 is ENHRY and CDR2 SYGVKD. The CDR3 sequence is CAIGGGTGDSGGSYEQYF. In DNA, the CDR3 is TGTGCCATCGGGGGGGGGACAGGGGATTCGGGAGGCTCCTACGAGCAGTACTTC.

This clonotype came up a few times. The chain couples TRBV5-1 to TRBJ2-1; D unclear. The CDR3 is made up of 14 amino acids. Trimming removed 0 bases at V and 3 bases at J, with 7 bases between. Germline-derived CDR1 and CDR2 are SGHRS and YFSETQ. CDR3 sequence reads: CASSLEGLYNEQFF. In DNA, the CDR3 is TGCGCCAGCAGCTTGGAGGGTCTCTACAATGAGCAGTTCTTC.

At least ten counts were recorded for this clonotype. This chain connects TRBV9 to TRBJ2-3, with a weak D call TRBD2 (7 bases). Germline CDR1 is SGDLS and CDR2 is YYNGEE. V lost 0 bases to trimming and J lost 0 bases, with 14 bases between them. There are 17 residues in the CDR3. The CDR3 DNA reads TGTGCCAGCAGCGTAGAAGGGGGGGCAATCAGCACAGATACGCAGTATTTT. Its translation is CASSVEGGAISTDTQYF.

The J gene is TRBJ1-2, the V gene TRBV11-2; 10 nucleotides align to TRBD1. V lost 4 bases and J lost 8; bases outside the gene matches: 4. The CDR3 spans 13 residues. The germline CDR1 and CDR2 sequences are SGHAT and FQNNGV. The CDR3, as DNA: TGTGCCAGCAGCTCGGGACAGGGGAGCGGCTACACCTTC. Its translation is CASSSGQGSGYTF.

The sample holds many counts of this clonotype. The chain couples TRBV7-2 to TRBJ1-5; D not resolved. The CDR3 has 13 amino acids. The germline V and J ends were trimmed by 0 bases and 9 bases, with 9 bases remaining between them. Germline V gene sequence: CDR1 SGHTA, CDR2 FQGNSA. CDR3 DNA: TGTGCCAGCAGCTTAGCCGGCAACCCGCCCCAGCATTTT. Amino acid sequence: CASSLAGNPPQHF.

This clonotype was recorded at least ten times. The rearrangement joins TRBV9 to TRBJ2-5; D is perhaps TRBD1 (6 bases). CDR1 is SGDLS and CDR2 is YYNGEE in the germline V gene. The CDR3 runs 12 residues. Trimming removed 4 bases at V and 2 bases at J, with 6 bases between. The CDR3 spells CASSTGQETQYF. Here the CDR3 DNA reads TGTGCCAGCAGCACAGGGCAAGAGACCCAGTACTTC.

In its sample, this clonotype was seen many times. CDR3 nucleotides: TGTGCCAGCAGGGCACGGGAGAACACTGAAGCTTTCTTT. The encoded protein is CASRARENTEAFF. The chain is built from TRBV12-3 or TRBV12-4 and TRBJ1-1; D not resolved. The CDR3 length is 13 residues. Trimming cost V 6 bases and J 1 base, with 9 bases left between them.

This clonotype showed up many times. The chain couples TRBV13 to TRBJ2-7; 7 bases match TRBD1. The ends lost 5 bases at V and 3 bases at J; junction bases unmatched: 10. The CDR3 is 15 amino acids. The germline V gene has CDR1 PRHDT and CDR2 FYEKMQ (reference sequence). CDR3 nucleotide sequence: TGTGCCAGCAGCGGTCGACAGGGTAACAGCTACGAGCAGTACTTC. Amino acids: CASSGRQGNSYEQYF.

This clonotype was picked up many times. The chain couples TRBV5-1 to TRBJ1-4; D is ambiguous. The V end lost 4 bases, the J end lost 8 bases, and 27 bases lay between the germline ends. The germline gives CDR1 SGHRS, CDR2 YFSETQ. The length of the CDR3 is 18 residues. The CDR3 DNA reads as TGCGCCAGCAGCCTCGAACCGCTTGAACCTTCGATGAAAGAAAAACTGTTTTTT. Amino acid sequence: CASSLEPLEPSMKEKLFF.

This clonotype has at least ten counts. This chain connects TRBV7-2 to TRBJ2-5; 11 bases line up with TRBD2. Germline V gene sequence: CDR1 SGHTA, CDR2 FQGNSA. V gave up 2 bases and J gave up 4 bases; unmatched junction bases: 9. The CDR3 spans 17 residues. CDR3 in amino acids: CASSLFSTSGGRETQYF. The CDR3 DNA reads as TGTGCCAGCAGCTTATTCTCCACTAGCGGGGGCAGAGAGACCCAGTACTTC.

This clonotype has only a few counts. This sequence may be a read error, since a much larger clone differs from it by one base. This sequence joins TRBV7-2 and TRBJ1-5; TRBD1 is a possible D gene (6 bases). In germline, CDR1 is SGHTA, CDR2 FQGNSA. The V end lost 5 bases, the J end lost 4 bases, and 9 bases lay between the germline ends. The CDR3 has 13 residues. As DNA, the CDR3 is TGTGCCAGCAGCGTTCAGGGGAATCAGCCCCAGCATTTT. Amino acids: CASSVQGNQPQHF.

The chain is built from TRBV20-1 and TRBJ2-7; D remains unclear. The V gene's germline CDR1 is DFQATT and CDR2 SNEGSKA (reference sequence). CDR3 length: 12 residues. V was clipped by 1 base and J by 3 bases, with 7 bases between them. CDR3: CSARGLNYEQYF. The CDR3 region has the DNA TGCAGTGCTAGAGGCCTAAACTACGAGCAGTACTTC.

This clonotype came up many times. The chain uses TRBV5-1 and TRBJ2-2, with D hard to call. With 0 bases removed from V and 0 bases from J, the gap between germline ends came to 3 bases. The V gene's germline CDR1 is SGHRS and CDR2 YFSETQ. CDR3 length: 14 residues. The CDR3 protein is CASSLETNTGELFF. In nucleotides, the CDR3 is TGCGCCAGCAGCTTGGAAACGAACACCGGGGAGCTGTTTTTT.

This chain links TRBV6-6 with TRBJ1-1; D may be TRBD1 (5 bases). The V end was cut by 11 bases, the J end by 7 bases, with 17 bases between. The CDR3 spans 12 residues. CDR1 is MNHNY, CDR2 SVGAGI, per germline (reference sequence). The CDR3 region has the DNA TGTGCCGGTAAGGGGCAGGGCGGTGAAGCTTTCTTT. This encodes CAGKGQGGEAFF.

V is TRBV10-3 and J is TRBJ2-5; 12 bases map to TRBD2. Germline lookup yields CDR1 ENHRY and CDR2 SYGVKD. The CDR3 totals 17 residues. The trim removed 10 bases at V and 3 bases at J, leaving 15 bases unmatched. In nucleotides, the CDR3 is TGTGCCACAACACCGACTAGCGGGAGAAGGGTAGAAGAGACCCAGTACTTC. The encoded protein is CATTPTSGRRVEETQYF.

This clonotype showed up many times. The rearrangement links TRBV6-1 to TRBJ1-3; D might be TRBD1 (5 bases). Trimming shortened V by 2 bases and J by 6 bases, and 14 bases separated the two germline ends. The CDR3 runs 15 residues. Germline V CDR1 and CDR2: MNHNS, SASEGT. CDR3 sequence: CASSENSGGVNTIYF. The CDR3 nucleotides are TGTGCCAGCAGTGAAAATTCGGGGGGAGTAAACACCATATATTTT.

In this sample, this clonotype turned up many times. This chain links TRBV5-1 with TRBJ2-1; possibly TRBD2 for D (6 bases). This CDR3 contains 15 residues. Germline assignment: CDR1 SGHRS and CDR2 YFSETQ. V was cut by 4 bases and J by 7 bases, with 18 bases left in between. The CDR3 DNA is TGCGCCAGCAGCCTAGGGACTGCGGTTTGGAATGAGCAGTTCTTC. Translated, it gives CASSLGTAVWNEQFF.

This clonotype was seen ten or more times. The rearrangement joins TRBV27 to TRBJ2-5, with 9 bases matching TRBD2. CDR1 MNHEY and CDR2 SMNVEV come from the germline V gene (reference sequence). This CDR3 is built from 16 residues. V trimming: 5 bases; J trimming: 3 bases; junction bases outside the gene matches: 10. The CDR3 coding sequence is TGTGCCAGCAGTCCGATGGGTTTAGCGGGAGAAGAGACCCAGTACTTC. Translated: CASSPMGLAGEETQYF.

The sample holds many counts of this clonotype. The CDR3 bases are TGTGCCAGCAGCTCGGGGACTAGCGAGTACACCGGGGAGCTGTTTTTT. Translating gives CASSSGTSEYTGELFF. This chain joins TRBV7-9 and TRBJ2-2; TRBD2 matches 10 bases. V trimming: 4 bases; J trimming: 3 bases; junction bases outside the gene matches: 5. The CDR3 runs 16 residues. Germline V gene data show CDR1 as SEHNR and CDR2 as FQNEAQ (reference sequence). Full variable domain (rest looked up from reference TRBV7-9 and TRBJ2-2): DTGVSQNPRHKITKRGQNVTFRCDPISEHNRLYWYRQTLGQGPEFLTYFQNEAQLEKSRLLSDRFSAERPKGSFSTLEIQRTEQGDSAMYLCASSSGTSEYTGELFFGEGSRLTVL.